The 26 T cell receptor beta chains reported below all come from one sample, sequenced in a study of blood T cells in healthy people across ages. The second PCR ran roughly 7 to 12 cycles with a sample-barcoded 5' primer and J-beta primers. Using its own MiXCR run on the 5' RACE reads, TCRdb lists one record per CDR3 protein. The profile shows over 1,200,000 distinct CDR3 sequences, around 59% of them singletons. The sample consisted of blood. These receptors originate from a man between 18 and 35 years old in good health.

This clonotype was picked up a small number of times. Sequence at one end of the junction differs from germline and may be a read error. The chain combines TRBV9 with TRBJ2-5; unclear D gene. The V gene's germline CDR1 is SGDLS and CDR2 YYNGEE. CDR3 length: 14 amino acids. CDR3 protein: CASSVETDQETQYF. In nucleotides, the CDR3 is TGTGCCAGCAGCGTAGAGACCGACCAGGAGACCCAGTACTTC.

This clonotype was detected a few times. The chain couples TRBV20-1 to TRBJ2-4; possibly TRBD2 for D (7 bases). The J call may be faulty, since TRBJ2-5 better matches the DNA end. This CDR3 comprises 15 residues. Looked up from germline, CDR1 is DFQATT and CDR2 is SNEGSKA (reference sequence). The CDR3 DNA reads TGCAGTGCTAGACCACTATCGGGGGGCTTGGAGACCCAGTACTTC. It yields the protein CSARPLSGGLETQYF.

The chain joins TRBV7-9 to TRBJ2-1; 10 nucleotides align to TRBD2. Germline assignment: CDR1 SEHNR and CDR2 FQNEAQ (reference sequence). The CDR3 is made up of 18 amino acids. With V trimmed by 1 base and J by 5 bases, 11 bases remained unmatched. This CDR3 is CASSLGSQRLAGDNEQFF. Here the CDR3 DNA reads TGTGCCAGCAGCTTAGGGAGTCAGAGGCTAGCGGGAGACAATGAGCAGTTCTTC.

This clonotype was counted between two and nine times. The gene calls are TRBV7-8 and TRBJ1-5; a possible D gene is TRBD1 (5 bases). The germline V gene has CDR1 SGHVS and CDR2 FQNEAQ. V lost 1 base, J lost 3 bases, and 13 bases lay in between. The CDR3 loop spans 16 amino acids. DNA for the CDR3: TGTGCCAGCAGCTTAGAGCCCAGGGTCGCCAATCAGCCCCAGCATTTT. Translation gives CASSLEPRVANQPQHF.

This clonotype was observed a few times. V is TRBV7-9 and J is TRBJ2-5; D is possibly TRBD1 (6 bases). This CDR3 is built from 17 residues. From germline, CDR1 is SEHNR and CDR2 FQNEAQ (reference sequence). V was shortened by 6 bases and J by 2 bases, with 22 bases between the two germline ends. CDR3 loop: CASRHAPGAPGQETQYF. The CDR3 DNA is TGTGCCAGCAGGCATGCCCCAGGGGCGCCGGGACAAGAGACCCAGTACTTC. Using reference TRBV7-9 and TRBJ2-5 for the parts outside the CDR3, the full variable domain is DTGVSQNPRHKITKRGQNVTFRCDPISEHNRLYWYRQTLGQGPEFLTYFQNEAQLEKSRLLSDRFSAERPKGSFSTLEIQRTEQGDSAMYLCASRHAPGAPGQETQYFGPGTRLLVL.

The gene calls are TRBV12-5 and TRBJ2-4; tentative D call: TRBD1 (6 bases). The better agreement between TRBJ2-7 and the DNA end casts doubt on the J call. The CDR3 is made up of 15 amino acids. Germline V gene data show CDR1 as LGHNT and CDR2 as FRNRAP. The CDR3: CASGSPSTGSHEQYF. The CDR3 nucleotides are TGTGCTAGTGGATCACCTTCCACAGGGTCCCACGAGCAGTACTTC.

The chain carries TRBV6-5 and TRBJ2-5, with TRBD2 matching over 10 bases. The DNA end is more similar to TRBJ2-7, so the J call may be wrong. The CDR3 runs to 13 residues. Germline V gene sequence: CDR1 MNHEY, CDR2 SVGAGI. The CDR3 protein is CASTSGSGGEQYF. In DNA form, the CDR3 reads TGTGCCAGCACTAGCGGGAGTGGGGGCGAGCAGTACTTC.

This clonotype was counted at least ten times. J is TRBJ2-7 and V is TRBV11-2; TRBD1 agrees at 9 bases. With 5 bases clipped from V and 2 bases from J, the junction kept 7 bases outside the gene matches. The CDR3 runs to 15 residues. Germline-derived CDR1 and CDR2 are SGHAT and FQNNGV. Here the CDR3 DNA reads TGTGCCAGCAGCCGTACGGGACAGGGAACCTACGAGCAGTACTTC. Its translation is CASSRTGQGTYEQYF. The variable domain in full, with the rest retrieved from reference TRBV11-2 and TRBJ2-7, is EAGVAQSPRYKIIEKRQSVAFWCNPISGHATLYWYQQILGQGPKLLIQFQNNGVVDDSQLPKDRFSAERLKGVDSTLKIQPAKLEDSAVYLCASSRTGQGTYEQYFGPGTRLTVT.

V is TRBV29-1 and J is TRBJ2-3; D unresolved. Looked up from germline, CDR1 is SQVTM and CDR2 is ANQGSEA. The length of the CDR3 is 13 residues. V lost 1 base, J lost 1 base, and 6 bases lay in between. The CDR3 sequence: CSVEGRCTDTQYF. The CDR3 region has the DNA TGCAGCGTTGAAGGGCGGTGCACAGATACGCAGTATTTT.

The CDR3: CASSQVEGRETQYF. DNA for the CDR3: TGTGCCAGCAGCCAAGTCGAGGGGCGGGAGACCCAGTACTTC. The V gene is TRBV14, the J gene TRBJ2-7; D tentatively reads TRBD1 or TRBD2 (5 bases each). The J call may be faulty, since TRBJ2-5 better matches the DNA end. In germline, CDR1 is SGHDN, CDR2 FVKESK. The CDR3 has 14 residues.

This clonotype was observed many times. The chain carries TRBV27 and TRBJ2-7; D ambiguous. The CDR3 has 13 amino acids. V lost 3 bases and J lost 0, with 6 bases in between. Germline CDR1 MNHEY, CDR2 SMNVEV (reference sequence). The CDR3 bases are TGTGCCAGCAGTTTCGGCACCTCCTACGAGCAGTACTTC. Amino acids: CASSFGTSYEQYF.

The sample holds many counts of this clonotype. This chain uses TRBV4-3 with TRBJ2-1; D not certain. V was cut by 0 bases and J by 6 bases, with 12 bases left in between. This CDR3 has 15 residues. Per germline, CDR1 LGHNA and CDR2 YSLEER. The CDR3 loop reads CASSQDYAGFNEQFF. DNA for the CDR3: TGCGCCAGCAGCCAAGATTATGCAGGTTTCAATGAGCAGTTCTTC.

This clonotype turned up a few times. The gene calls are TRBV4-1 and TRBJ2-7; D is perhaps TRBD1 or TRBD2 (5 bases each). The germline V gene encodes CDR1 MGHRA and CDR2 YSYEKL. The CDR3 runs to 15 residues. V was clipped by 1 base and J by 0 bases, with 10 bases between them. The CDR3 reads CASSQGAGASYEQYF. The CDR3 nucleotides are TGCGCCAGCAGCCAAGGGGCCGGGGCCTCCTACGAGCAGTACTTC.

CDR3 region: CSARDPSGSSYNEQFF. CDR3 DNA sequence: TGCAGTGCTAGGGACCCCAGCGGGAGCTCCTACAATGAGCAGTTCTTC. This chain joins TRBV20-1 and TRBJ2-1; TRBD2 matches at 8 bases. The V and J ends lost 3 bases and 0 bases, in that order; junction bases with no gene match: 7. This CDR3 comprises 16 residues. Germline assignment: CDR1 DFQATT and CDR2 SNEGSKA (reference sequence).

V and J are TRBV24-1 and TRBJ2-5; D is perhaps TRBD1 (5 bases). The CDR3 is made up of 14 amino acids. Germline lookup yields CDR1 KGHDR and CDR2 SFDVKD. Trimming took 4 bases from V and 0 from J, leaving 8 bases between them. CDR3 sequence reads: CATSETGYQETQYF. For the CDR3, the DNA is TGTGCCACCAGTGAAACAGGCTACCAAGAGACCCAGTACTTC.

The chain carries TRBV4-1 and TRBJ2-1; maybe TRBD2 (6 bases). V lost 8 bases to trimming and J lost 0 bases, with 8 bases between them. This CDR3 has 13 residues. Germline CDR1 reads MGHRA; CDR2 reads YSYEKL. CDR3: CASGGISYNEQFF. The CDR3 DNA follows: TGCGCCAGCGGCGGGATCTCCTACAATGAGCAGTTCTTC.

The gene calls are TRBV25-1 and TRBJ2-1, with 8 bases matching TRBD2. The CDR3 spans 15 residues. Germline trimming cut 5 bases from V and 3 bases from J; bases unmatched to any gene: 6. CDR1 MGHDK and CDR2 SYGVNS come from the germline V gene. The CDR3 DNA follows: TGTGCCAGCAGTTCCGGGGGGGGGTTCTACAATGAGCAGTTCTTC. It encodes CASSSGGGFYNEQFF.

The chain combines TRBV28 with TRBJ1-1; no firm D call. The CDR3 has 18 amino acids. The V and J ends lost 6 bases and 0 bases respectively, with 23 bases between them. Germline-derived CDR1 and CDR2 are MDHEN and SYDVKM. The CDR3 sequence is CASSNSLDSIIMNTEAFF. CDR3 bases: TGTGCCAGCAGCAATTCTCTCGACTCAATCATCATGAACACTGAAGCTTTCTTT.

The gene calls are TRBV3-1 and TRBJ1-2; TRBD1 aligns across 9 bases. The CDR3 spans 16 residues. J was trimmed by 6 bases and V by 4 bases; bases with no gene match: 12. Germline V lookup: CDR1 LGHDT, CDR2 YNNKEL (reference sequence). The CDR3 DNA reads as TGTGCCAGCAGCCTCAGCGTACAGGGGGCGTCACATGGCTACACCTTC. As protein: CASSLSVQGASHGYTF.

V gene TRBV3-1 combines with J gene TRBJ2-2, with 12 bases matching TRBD1. The CDR3 has 19 amino acids. Germline V gene data show CDR1 as LGHDT and CDR2 as YNNKEL (reference sequence). V lost 5 bases to trimming and J lost 4 bases; unmatched junction nucleotides: 14. The CDR3 region has the DNA TGTGCCAGCAGCTCCCGATTACCGGGACAGGGGGCGGGCACCGGGGAGCTGTTTTTT. It specifies CASSSRLPGQGAGTGELFF.

The V call is TRBV20-1, the J call TRBJ2-1; 11 bases map to TRBD1. V lost 1 base to trimming and J lost 3 bases; unmatched junction nucleotides: 11. The germline V gene encodes CDR1 DFQATT and CDR2 SNEGSKA (reference sequence). The CDR3 consists of 18 residues. The CDR3 DNA is TGCAGTGCTAGAGTAGGACAGGGGGCCCCTCATCTCTACAATGAGCAGTTCTTC. Residues: CSARVGQGAPHLYNEQFF.

This chain links TRBV18 with TRBJ2-5; TRBD1 matches at 7 bases. The CDR3 totals 21 residues. V gave up 3 bases and J gave up 11 bases; unmatched junction bases: 33. The germline V gene encodes CDR1 KGHSH and CDR2 LQKENI. CDR3 in DNA: TGTGCCAGCTCACCTACCCTTCGGACAGGTCGCCTATCCCTAAGGGGCAATGAGCAGTACTTC. It encodes CASSPTLRTGRLSLRGNEQYF.

The genes are TRBV20-1 and TRBJ2-7; 7 bases agree with TRBD1. Per the germline V gene, CDR1 is DFQATT and CDR2 is SNEGSKA (reference sequence). CDR3 size: 14 residues. The junction had 5 bases not matched to a gene; V was cut back by 1 base and J by 2 bases. This chain's CDR3 is CSARVRTGAYEQYF. The CDR3 DNA is TGCAGTGCTAGAGTTCGGACAGGAGCCTACGAGCAGTACTTC.

This sequence joins TRBV27 and TRBJ1-1, with D unresolved. The length of the CDR3 is 13 residues. Looked up from germline, CDR1 is MNHEY and CDR2 is SMNVEV (reference sequence). Trimming shortened V by 0 bases and J by 6 bases, and 8 bases separated the two germline ends. CDR3 sequence reads: CASSLSRVAEAFF. CDR3 bases: TGTGCCAGCAGTTTATCTCGGGTCGCTGAAGCTTTCTTT.

The gene calls are TRBV10-3 and TRBJ2-1, with D possibly matching TRBD2 (5 bases). The CDR3 consists of 12 residues. Deletions cut 8 bases from V and 8 bases from J, with 13 bases between. The germline V gene encodes CDR1 ENHRY and CDR2 SYGVKD. CDR3 sequence (DNA): TGTGCCATCGCTTGGACCGGGGATGAGCAGTTCTTC. Residues: CAIAWTGDEQFF.

In DNA form, the CDR3 reads TGTGCCAGCAGCCAAGCTACCGGGGGGATGGGAGTGCAGTACTTC. Translated: CASSQATGGMGVQYF. V gene TRBV4-2 combines with J gene TRBJ2-7; 7 bases agree with TRBD2. CDR1 is LGHNA and CDR2 is YNFKEQ in the germline V gene. Trimming at V came to 1 base and at J to 9 bases, leaving 12 bases not matched to a gene. This CDR3 is 15 amino acids long.